Each of the 26 T cell receptor beta chains below was sequenced from the same sample in a study of cytomegalovirus exposure and HLA in healthy donors. In the PCR, 60 Vbeta and 13 Jbeta primers were used. The table came from immunoSEQ multiplex PCR; TCRdb's copy has only in-frame clones and leaves some out. The repertoire includes tens of thousands of clones, 78% of them detected once, and 4% to 5.5% sits in the top ten. Sequences were obtained from PBMCs. These TCRs come from a male donor in good health and CMV-seropositive.

The chain recombines TRBV30 with TRBJ2-7; no clear D. Trimming shortened V by 3 bases and J by 7 bases, and 16 bases separated the two germline ends. From germline, CDR1 is GTSNPN and CDR2 SVGIG (reference sequence). The CDR3 covers 13 residues. Here the CDR3 reads CAWRAIMYREQYF. The CDR3 DNA is TGTGCCTGGAGAGCCATCATGTACCGAGAGCAGTACTTC. Complete variable domain (other parts from reference TRBV30 and TRBJ2-7): SQTIHQWPATLVQPVGSPLSLECTVEGTSNPNLYWYRQAAGRGLQLLFYSVGIGQISSEVPQNLSASRPQDRQFILSSKKLLLSDSGFYLCAWRAIMYREQYFGPGTRLTVT.

The count of this clone is one. The rearrangement joins TRBV2 to TRBJ2-3, with 9 nucleotides matching TRBD2. The germline gives CDR1 SNHLY, CDR2 FYNNEI. J gave up 2 bases and V 8 bases, and 5 bases lay outside the gene matches. CDR3 length equals 14 residues. The CDR3 sequence is CASVTSGPTDTQYF. CDR3 bases: TGTGCCAGCGTAACTAGCGGGCCCACAGATACGCAGTATTTT. The full variable domain, its missing parts supplied by reference TRBV2 and TRBJ2-3, is EPEVTQTPSHQVTQMGQEVILRCVPISNHLYFYWYRQILGQKVEFLVSFYNNEISEKSEIFDDQFSVERPDGSNFTLKIRSTKLEDSAMYFCASVTSGPTDTQYFGPGTRLTVL.

A few counts support this clone. This chain connects TRBV30 to TRBJ1-5; D call uncertain. CDR1 and CDR2 (germline): GTSNPN, SVGIG (reference sequence). This CDR3 is built from 12 residues. V lost 3 bases, J lost 8 bases, and 11 bases lay in between. Here the CDR3 DNA reads TGTGCCTGGAGGAGAGGTGTCGAGCCCCAGCATTTT. The encoded protein is CAWRRGVEPQHF.

This clone was observed a few times. The chain links TRBV28 to TRBJ2-7; 8 bases map to TRBD1. The trim removed 4 bases at V and 5 bases at J, leaving 13 bases unmatched. The CDR3 contains 16 residues. The germline gives CDR1 MDHEN, CDR2 SYDVKM. In DNA, the CDR3 is TGTGCCAGCAGTTCCCCCCGGAGGACAGGGATCCACGAGCAGTACTTC. Protein: CASSSPRRTGIHEQYF.

This clone occurred once. V is TRBV13 and J is TRBJ2-1; possible D gene TRBD2, 5 bases. The length of the CDR3 is 17 residues. V was shortened by 2 bases and J by 5 bases, with 19 bases between the two germline ends. Looked up from germline, CDR1 is PRHDT and CDR2 is FYEKMQ (reference sequence). CDR3 in amino acids: CASSLFSGSESNNEQFF. In DNA form, the CDR3 reads TGTGCCAGCAGCTTATTCTCTGGTAGCGAGTCCAACAATGAGCAGTTCTTC.

The chain recombines TRBV21-1 with TRBJ2-7; TRBD1, the D gene given by the table, was not confirmed from the DNA. TRBV21-1 is a documented pseudogene. The CDR3 has 15 amino acids. The CDR3 bases are TGTGCCAGCAGCAAATACCTGGGACAGGGGAGCGAGCAGTACTTC. This codes for CASSKYLGQGSEQYF.

The rearrangement links TRBV6-6 to TRBJ1-4, with D maybe TRBD1 (6 bases). Germline CDR1 MNHNY, CDR2 SVGAGI (reference sequence). Trimming removed 6 bases from V and 7 bases from J, with 9 bases in between. There are 12 residues in the CDR3. The CDR3 nucleotides are TGTGCCAGCAGCCTCAGGGGTGAAAAACTGTTTTTT. Amino acid sequence: CASSLRGEKLFF.

This sequence joins TRBV29-1 and TRBJ1-5; a possible D gene is TRBD1 (6 bases). This CDR3 spans 13 amino acids. The ends were cut back, 5 bases at V and 6 bases at J, with 14 bases in the middle. CDR1 is SQVTM, CDR2 ANQGSEA, per germline. CDR3 loop: CSVSEGVSQPQHF. The CDR3 DNA reads as TGCAGCGTTAGTGAGGGGGTTAGTCAGCCCCAGCATTTT. Combining the CDR3 with reference TRBV29-1 and TRBJ1-5 gives the whole variable domain SAVISQKPSRDICQRGTSLTIQCQVDSQVTMMFWYRQQPGQSLTLIATANQGSEATYESGFVIDKFPISRPNLTFSTLTVSNMSPEDSSIYLCSVSEGVSQPQHFGDGTRLSIL.

The V call is TRBV5-1, the J call TRBJ2-2, with a tentative D call TRBD1 (5 bases). The CDR3 sequence is 16 residues long. V dropped 0 bases and J dropped 7 bases, with 16 bases sitting between them. Germline values: CDR1 SGHRS, CDR2 YFSETQ. In DNA form, the CDR3 reads TGCGCCAGCAGCTTGGTACAGGATATCGCTCACGGGGAGCTGTTTTTT. This gives the protein CASSLVQDIAHGELFF.

This clone came up a few times. The rearrangement joins TRBV10-1 to TRBJ2-3; D may be TRBD1 (5 bases). Trimming took 4 bases from V and 3 from J, leaving 23 bases between them. CDR3 length: 18 residues. In germline, CDR1 is WNHNN, CDR2 SYGVQD (reference sequence). CDR3 sequence (DNA): TGCGCCAGCAGTGCTACCCTGACGACAGTCTCCCGGACAGATACGCAGTATTTT. Translated, it gives CASSATLTTVSRTDTQYF.

The V gene is TRBV27, the J gene TRBJ2-7; TRBD2 is a possible D gene (6 bases). This CDR3 has 15 residues. Germline CDR1 and CDR2: MNHEY and SMNVEV (reference sequence). V was pared by 5 bases and J by 6 bases, with 20 bases between. CDR3 sequence: CASSTARDLGSEQYF. The CDR3, as DNA: TGTGCCAGCAGTACCGCCCGGGACTTGGGAAGCGAGCAGTACTTC.

The chain recombines TRBV19 with TRBJ2-1, with D perhaps TRBD2 (6 bases). Germline-derived CDR1 and CDR2 are LNHDA and SQIVND (reference sequence). Trimming took off 5 bases at V and 7 bases at J, with 15 bases between the two ends. The CDR3 extends over 14 amino acids. The CDR3 DNA is TGTGCCAGTAGTGCTGGTCCAGGGAGGAATGAGCAGTTCTTC. It yields the protein CASSAGPGRNEQFF.

The chain uses TRBV21-1 and TRBJ2-3; the table names TRBD2, a call not compared with the DNA. TRBV21-1 is a pseudogene. CDR3 length equals 16 residues. The CDR3 protein is CASSKRTSGDTDTQYF. The CDR3 nucleotides are TGTGCCAGCAGCAAGCGGACTAGCGGTGACACAGATACGCAGTATTTT.

The J gene is TRBJ1-1, the V gene TRBV13; D is perhaps TRBD1 (6 bases). The CDR3 totals 14 residues. Trimming removed 5 bases from V and 1 base from J, with 11 bases in between. Per the germline V gene, CDR1 is PRHDT and CDR2 is FYEKMQ (reference sequence). The CDR3 DNA reads as TGTGCCAGCAGCCGGATGGACAGGAACACTGAAGCTTTCTTT. Protein: CASSRMDRNTEAFF.

The chain carries TRBV25-1 and TRBJ2-7; TRBD1 aligns across 8 bases. The germline gives CDR1 MGHDK, CDR2 SYGVNS. The length of the CDR3 is 15 residues. Trimming cost V 3 bases and J 4 bases; bases outside gene matches: 8. For the CDR3, the DNA is TGTGCCAGCAGTGAGAAAGGGACAGGACATTACGAGCAGTACTTC. Residues: CASSEKGTGHYEQYF.

This rearrangement joins TRBV6-1 to TRBJ1-5, with D perhaps TRBD1 (5 bases). V lost 6 bases and J lost 5, with 17 bases in between. The CDR3 has 15 amino acids. Germline-derived CDR1 and CDR2 are MNHNS and SASEGT. The CDR3 reads CASRDTAGPDQPQHF. As DNA, the CDR3 is TGTGCCAGCAGGGATACCGCAGGGCCCGATCAGCCCCAGCATTTT.

The V and J genes are TRBV30 and TRBJ1-2; D is possibly TRBD1 (6 bases). Germline loops: CDR1 GTSNPN, CDR2 SVGIG (reference sequence). The CDR3 is 11 residues long. The V gene lost 3 bases and the J gene lost 4 bases, with 6 bases spanning the gap. This chain's CDR3 is CAWRGGYGYTF. For the CDR3, the DNA is TGTGCCTGGAGAGGGGGCTATGGCTACACCTTC.

This clone was counted once. CDR3 DNA: TGTGCCAGTAGGTTAGGTCAGGGGAACAATGAGCAGTTCTTC. Amino acid sequence: CASRLGQGNNEQFF. The chain is built from TRBV19 and TRBJ2-1, with D possibly TRBD1 on 6 matching bases. V was trimmed by 6 bases and J by 5 bases, leaving 14 bases between them. This CDR3 spans 14 amino acids. Germline CDR1 and CDR2: LNHDA and SQIVND (reference sequence).

V usage is TRBV5-1 and J usage is TRBJ1-1, with 8 bases aligning to TRBD1. V gave up 4 bases and J gave up 1 base; unmatched junction bases: 3. The CDR3 runs 14 residues. Germline CDR1 and CDR2: SGHRS and YFSETQ. This CDR3 is CASSVGTGNTEAFF. CDR3 nucleotide sequence: TGCGCCAGCAGCGTCGGGACAGGGAACACTGAAGCTTTCTTT.

This clone came up a few times. The rearrangement joins TRBV28 to TRBJ1-3; D unclear. CDR3 size: 14 residues. Per germline, CDR1 MDHEN and CDR2 SYDVKM. The V end was cut by 4 bases, the J end by 0 bases, with 7 bases between. This CDR3 is CASSSSSSGNTIYF. The CDR3 region has the DNA TGTGCCAGCAGTTCGAGTTCCTCTGGAAACACCATATATTTT. The full variable domain, with the rest looked up from reference TRBV28 and TRBJ1-3, is DVKVTQSSRYLVKRTGEKVFLECVQDMDHENMFWYRQDPGLGLRLIYFSYDVKMKEKGDIPEGYSVSREKKERFSLILESASTNQTSMYLCASSSSSSGNTIYFGEGSWLTVV.

CDR3 sequence: CASSYEGTQYF. CDR3 DNA: TGTGCCAGCAGTTACGAGGGGACCCAGTACTTC. V gene TRBV6-6 combines with J gene TRBJ2-5, with D possibly matching TRBD2 (5 bases). Looked up from germline, CDR1 is MNHNY and CDR2 is SVGAGI (reference sequence). The ends were cut back, 2 bases at V and 7 bases at J, with 5 bases in the middle. This CDR3 has 11 amino acids.

The rearrangement joins TRBV5-1 to TRBJ2-5, with 10 bases that match TRBD1. Germline CDR1 is SGHRS and CDR2 is YFSETQ. The junction had 8 bases not matched to a gene; V was cut back by 0 bases and J by 6 bases. The CDR3 runs to 16 residues. In nucleotides, the CDR3 is TGCGCCAGCAGCTTGGCCCGGACAGGGGGGAAAAAGACCCAGTACTTC. Residues: CASSLARTGGKKTQYF. The whole variable domain, filled in from reference TRBV5-1 and TRBJ2-5, reads KAGVTQTPRYLIKTRGQQVTLSCSPISGHRSVSWYQQTPGQGLQFLFEYFSETQRNKGNFPGRFSGRQFSNSRSEMNVSTLELGDSALYLCASSLARTGGKKTQYFGPGTRLLVL.

This clone was seen only a few times. The chain has TRBV18 and TRBJ2-5; no reliable D call. The CDR3 has 11 residues. Trimming took 6 bases from V and 1 from J, leaving 3 bases between them. CDR1 and CDR2 from the germline V gene are KGHSH and LQKENI. This chain's CDR3 is CASSRQETQYF. CDR3 bases: TGTGCCAGCTCCCGCCAAGAGACCCAGTACTTC.

A word on this clone: The same CDR3 also results from other DNA sequences found in this sample. The genes are TRBV28 and TRBJ2-7, with 7 bases matching TRBD2. This CDR3 has 15 residues. Germline-derived CDR1 and CDR2 are MDHEN and SYDVKM. V dropped 2 bases and J dropped 0; count of bases not matched to a gene: 4. The CDR3 DNA reads as TGTGCCAGCAGTTTACCGGGGGGAAGCTCCTACGAGCAGTACTTC. Translation: CASSLPGGSSYEQYF. Using reference TRBV28 and TRBJ2-7 for the parts outside the CDR3, the full variable domain is DVKVTQSSRYLVKRTGEKVFLECVQDMDHENMFWYRQDPGLGLRLIYFSYDVKMKEKGDIPEGYSVSREKKERFSLILESASTNQTSMYLCASSLPGGSSYEQYFGPGTRLTVT.

The V call is TRBV13, the J call TRBJ2-3; D not resolved. The CDR3 runs 11 residues. Trimming took 3 bases from V and 7 from J, leaving 5 bases between them. Germline V CDR1 and CDR2: PRHDT, FYEKMQ (reference sequence). CDR3 sequence reads: CASSFLNTQYF. CDR3 sequence (DNA): TGTGCCAGCAGCTTTTTAAATACGCAGTATTTT. The full variable domain, rest sourced from reference TRBV13 and TRBJ2-3, is AAGVIQSPRHLIKEKRETATLKCYPIPRHDTVYWYQQGPGQDPQFLISFYEKMQSDKGSIPDRFSAQQFSDYHSELNMSSLELGDSALYFCASSFLNTQYFGPGTRLTVL.

This clone was seen only once. The J gene is TRBJ2-2, the V gene TRBV5-1, with D uncertain. The germline V gene encodes CDR1 SGHRS and CDR2 YFSETQ. The CDR3 length is 14 residues. V was clipped by 3 bases and J by 6 bases, with 12 bases between them. For the CDR3, the DNA is TGCGCCAGCAGCTCCACCTTAACACCCGGGGAGCTGTTTTTT. Translating gives CASSSTLTPGELFF.